The clone carrying this TCR beta chain was picked up many times. The authors amplified TCR beta CDR3 regions from RNA transcripts. First-round RT-PCR with HTBI primers preceded a second-round multiplex PCR. TCRdb redid the calling of the multiplex PCR reads with MiXCR, one entry per CDR3 protein. The data contain about 390,000 distinct CDR3 sequences, 15% of them singletons. These data originate in a study of Graves' ophthalmopathy and Graves' hyperthyroidism. Overall study: The collection of peripheral blood took place at initial diagnosis, before any treatment.

Ophthalmopathy not arising within 18 months of follow-up defined hyperthyroidism as stable. Diagnosis was based on clinical symptoms, serum thyroxine, TRAb, thyroid ultrasound and orbital computed tomography. Sequencing was carried out using peripheral blood. This sequence originates from a woman in her late teens or twenties with stable Graves' hyperthyroidism.

CDR3 coding DNA: TGCGCCAGCAGCTTGGCGGGGAGAACCGGGGAGCTGTTTTTT. As protein: CASSLAGRTGELFF. This chain uses TRBV5-1 with TRBJ2-2, with D tentatively TRBD2 (5 bases). Trimming left V 0 bases short and J 5 bases short, with 8 bases between. This CDR3 is built from 14 residues. The V gene's germline CDR1 is SGHRS and CDR2 YFSETQ.